This T cell receptor (beta chain) was sequenced during a study of T cell changes during pregnancy in multiple sclerosis. Data came from immunoSEQ multiplex PCR; TCRdb stores just in-frame clones and leaves some out. In the table there are tens of thousands of clones, more than 85% of which are singletons. The table lists this clone with a count of one. Trimming at V came to 5 bases and at J to 5 bases, leaving 4 bases not matched to a gene. The CDR3 runs to 12 residues. Germline V gene sequence: CDR1 SQVTM, CDR2 ANQGSEA. This chain connects TRBV29-1 to TRBJ2-5; 8 bases map to TRBD1. Sequences were derived from peripheral blood, sampled before pregnancy. The source of this sequence is a female donor with multiple sclerosis, enrolled in a pregnancy study. CDR3 sequence: CSVRQGLETQYF. CDR3 bases: TGCAGCGTTAGACAGGGGTTGGAGACCCAGTACTTC.